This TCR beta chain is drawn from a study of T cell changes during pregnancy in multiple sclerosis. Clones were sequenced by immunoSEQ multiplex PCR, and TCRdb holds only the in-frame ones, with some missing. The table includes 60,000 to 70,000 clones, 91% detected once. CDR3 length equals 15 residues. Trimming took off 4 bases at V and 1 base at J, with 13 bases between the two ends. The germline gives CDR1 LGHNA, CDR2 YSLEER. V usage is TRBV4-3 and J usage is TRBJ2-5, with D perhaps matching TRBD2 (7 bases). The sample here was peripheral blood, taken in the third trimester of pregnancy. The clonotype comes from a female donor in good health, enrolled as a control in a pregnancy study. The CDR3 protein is CASSPAGASQETQYF. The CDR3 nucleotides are TGCGCCAGCAGCCCCGCGGGGGCGTCCCAAGAGACCCAGTACTTC.